This TCR beta chain was identified in a study of CDR3 diversity in severe acne. The V gene's germline CDR1 is SQVTM and CDR2 ANQGSEA. V lost 6 bases to trimming and J lost 1 base, with 15 bases between them. The CDR3 has 14 amino acids. In TCRdb, the PCR reads were re-called with MiXCR into one record per CDR3 protein. The profile shows around 85,000 distinct CDR3 sequences, about 53% of them singletons. The TCR originated in a male donor with severe acne vulgaris. The rearrangement links TRBV29-1 to TRBJ1-1; D is possibly TRBD1 (5 bases). The sequenced material came from blood. CDR3 sequence: CSVGMTARNTEAFF. In nucleotides, the CDR3 is TGCAGCGTAGGTATGACAGCGAGGAACACTGAAGCTTTCTTT.